The sequence of this T cell receptor (beta chain) was determined in a study of radiotherapy plus CTLA-4 blockade in lung cancer. Across the whole study: Of the patients, about 20% showed objective responses and 31% attained disease control. Study-wide results and limits: Following radiotherapy plus ipilimumab, tumor-derived TCR clones expanded in the blood. The best prediction of response reportedly came from early blood T cell clone dynamics, with interferon-beta.

The CDR3 has 16 amino acids. J was trimmed by 2 bases and V by 2 bases; bases with no gene match: 9. Germline values: CDR1 SGHVS, CDR2 FNYEAQ. Chemo-refractory metastatic non-small-cell lung cancer patients received focal radiation with ipilimumab CTLA-4 blockade. Some clones are missing from TCRdb's copy, which holds only in-frame ones; the method was immunoSEQ multiplex PCR. The sample lists about 98,000 clones, approximately 78% occurring once. On this clone itself: The antigen is unknown.

The material sequenced was peripheral blood, taken from a patient treated with radiotherapy plus ipilimumab. The J gene is TRBJ2-7, the V gene TRBV7-6, with TRBD2 identical over 7 bases. The source is a human donor with non-small cell lung cancer who had a partial response to radiotherapy plus ipilimumab. The CDR3 DNA follows: TGTGCCAGCAGCTTACCAGGGCCTAGCGGTACCTACGAGCAGTACTTC. Translated: CASSLPGPSGTYEQYF.